This T cell receptor beta chain was sequenced in a study of technical replicates of blood from a handful of donors. V dropped 6 bases and J dropped 0; count of bases not matched to a gene: 8. CDR3 size: 16 residues. From germline, CDR1 is LNHNV and CDR2 YYDKDF (reference sequence). Here immunoSEQ multiplex PCR was the method, and the copy in TCRdb shows in-frame clones only, minus some. The sample lists about 70,000 clones, around 97% occurring once. The sequenced material came from T cells isolated from PBMCs. The sequence derives from a human donor in good health. The V and J genes are TRBV15 and TRBJ2-1, with 7 bases lining up with TRBD1. CDR3 region: CATSPARGPSYNEQFF. Written as DNA, the CDR3 is TGTGCCACCAGTCCCGCAAGGGGGCCCTCCTACAATGAGCAGTTCTTC.